These T cell receptor beta chains were read from a single sample in a study of blood T cells in healthy people across ages. Using its own MiXCR run on the 5' RACE reads, TCRdb lists one record per CDR3 protein. Here the sample spans 1.5 million to 2 million distinct CDR3 sequences, around half being singletons. The sample consisted of blood. The origin of the receptors is a woman aged 35 to 49 in good health. Each CDR3 is given with its conserved first and last residue. Each record gives: J gene, D gene, clone size, V gene, CDR3 protein, CDR3 DNA. A D gene is named only where the DNA matches it firmly. Clone size is given for some rows only: seen once, a few or many times, or a class if the clone is expanded.

TRBJ2-3 | TRBD2 | NA | TRBV29-1 | CIAAGNTDTQYF | TGCATCGCAGCGGGGAACACAGATACGCAGTATTTT
TRBJ2-7 | NA | NA | TRBV9 | CASSVGGASSYNEQYF | TGTGCCAGCAGCGTAGGGGGGGCCAGCTCCTACAATGAGCAGTACTTC
TRBJ2-7 | NA | NA | TRBV12-3/TRBV12-4 | CASSFLPGGSYEQYF | TGTGCCAGCAGTTTTCTTCCAGGGGGGTCCTACGAGCAGTACTTC
TRBJ1-1 | NA | NA | TRBV6-6 | CASSYKQRNTEAFF | TGTGCCAGCAGTTACAAACAGCGGAACACTGAAGCTTTCTTT
TRBJ2-6 | NA | NA | TRBV19 | CASSIITPGANVLTF | TGTGCCAGTAGTATAATAACCCCCGGGGCCAACGTCCTGACTTTC
TRBJ2-5 | NA | NA | TRBV12-3/TRBV12-4 | CASMPGLAKETQYF | TGTGCCAGCATGCCGGGACTGGCGAAAGAGACCCAGTACTTC
TRBJ2-1 | NA | once | TRBV9 | CASSVPNSNNEQFF | TGTGCCAGCAGCGTGCCTAACAGCAACAATGAGCAGTTCTTC
TRBJ2-1 | TRBD2 | NA | TRBV20-1 | CSARVPSGLYNEQFF | TGCAGTGCTAGAGTTCCTAGCGGGTTATACAATGAGCAGTTCTTC
TRBJ1-6 | NA | once | TRBV21-1 | CASIPGGQGAENSPLHF | TGTGCCAGCATTCCAGGGGGACAGGGGGCGGAAAATTCACCCCTCCACTTT
TRBJ2-5 | NA | NA | TRBV7-9 | CASSPGRNIQETQYF | TGTGCCAGCAGCCCGGGGAGGAATATCCAAGAGACCCAGTACTTC
TRBJ2-5 | NA | once | TRBV6-2/TRBV6-3 | CASREVTSRAQETQYF | TGTGCCAGCAGGGAAGTGACTAGTAGGGCACAAGAGACCCAGTACTTC
TRBJ2-3 | TRBD2 | NA | TRBV4-3 | CASSTRLAGGPRAPDTQYF | TGCGCCAGCAGCACACGACTAGCGGGGGGGCCCCGGGCCCCAGATACGCAGTATTTT
TRBJ2-7 | TRBD1 | NA | TRBV20-1 | CSASLETRDRGEQYF | TGCAGTGCTAGTCTAGAAACCCGGGACAGAGGCGAGCAGTACTTC
TRBJ1-1 | NA | NA | TRBV20-1 | CSARKGLVTEAFF | TGCAGTGCTAGAAAGGGGTTGGTCACTGAAGCTTTCTTT
TRBJ2-7 | TRBD2 | NA | TRBV20-1 | CSARKGEITSAESHEQYF | TGCAGTGCTAGAAAAGGGGAGATAACTAGCGCGGAGTCCCACGAGCAGTACTTC
TRBJ2-6 | TRBD1 | NA | TRBV6-2/TRBV6-3 | CASSYPTGVGANVLTF | TGTGCCAGCAGTTACCCGACAGGGGTTGGGGCCAACGTCCTGACTTTC
TRBJ1-6 | TRBD1 | few | TRBV4-3 | CASSPGTESSPLHF | TGCGCCAGCAGTCCCGGGACAGAGTCTTCACCCCTCCACTTT
TRBJ2-1 | NA | NA | TRBV30 | CAWSVPAGNGYNEQFF | TGTGCCTGGAGTGTACCCGCGGGGAACGGCTACAATGAGCAGTTCTTC
TRBJ1-1 | TRBD1 | NA | TRBV27 | CASSLAGTGGRGAFF | TGTGCCAGCAGTTTAGCCGGGACAGGGGGAAGGGGAGCTTTCTTT
TRBJ2-3 | TRBD2 | once | TRBV28 | CASSLGLAGQADTQYF | TGTGCCAGCAGTTTGGGACTAGCGGGGCAAGCAGATACGCAGTATTTT
TRBJ2-7 | NA | few | TRBV20-1 | CSARGEGGYEQYF | TGCAGTGCTAGGGGGGAGGGGGGCTACGAGCAGTACTTC
TRBJ1-2 | NA | NA | TRBV10-3 | CAISAQGANYGYTF | TGTGCCATCAGCGCTCAAGGGGCTAACTATGGCTACACCTTC
TRBJ2-1 | NA | many | TRBV9 | CASSPTGTGYNEQFF | TGTGCCAGCAGTCCCACAGGGACCGGCTACAATGAGCAGTTCTTC
TRBJ1-5 | NA | NA | TRBV19 | CASSIDPQGNQPQHF | TGTGCCAGTAGTATAGATCCCCAGGGTAATCAGCCCCAGCATTTT
TRBJ1-6 | NA | NA | TRBV20-1 | CSARADRTANAPLHF | TGCAGTGCTAGAGCCGACAGGACAGCCAATGCACCCCTCCACTTT
TRBJ2-1 | TRBD1 | NA | TRBV6-6 | CASRPQGARYNEQFF | TGTGCCAGCAGGCCGCAGGGGGCGCGATACAATGAGCAGTTCTTC
TRBJ1-2 | NA | NA | TRBV4-2 | CASSQPGGIESYGYTF | TGTGCCAGCAGCCAGCCGGGGGGGATCGAGTCCTATGGCTACACCTTC
TRBJ2-5 | TRBD1 | NA | TRBV5-1 | CASSLDREEQETQYF | TGCGCCAGCAGCTTAGACAGGGAAGAACAAGAGACCCAGTACTTC
TRBJ2-3 | NA | NA | TRBV2 | CASSEASGTSDTQYF | TGTGCCAGCAGTGAAGCGTCTGGGACATCAGATACGCAGTATTTT
TRBJ1-5 | NA | NA | TRBV12-3/TRBV12-4 | CASSLTPGADNQPQHF | TGTGCCAGCAGTTTAACGCCAGGGGCGGACAATCAGCCCCAGCATTTT
TRBJ2-1 | TRBD1 | NA | TRBV7-9 | CASSLGQGVYDEQFF | TGTGCCAGCAGCTTGGGACAGGGGGTTTATGATGAGCAGTTCTTC
TRBJ1-2 | NA | few | TRBV6-5 | CASSYSIPGVEGGYTF | TGTGCCAGCAGTTACTCGATTCCAGGGGTTGAGGGTGGCTACACCTTC
TRBJ2-3 | TRBD2 | many | TRBV24-1 | CATSDWASGASTDTQYF | TGTGCCACCAGTGATTGGGCTAGCGGGGCCAGCACAGATACGCAGTATTTT
TRBJ2-5 | NA | few | TRBV29-1 | CSVDMGVETQYF | TGCAGCGTGGATATGGGGGTGGAGACCCAGTACTTC
TRBJ1-5 | NA | NA | TRBV12-3/TRBV12-4 | CASSLASGGNQPQHF | TGTGCCAGCAGTTTAGCGTCCGGGGGCAATCAGCCCCAGCATTTT
TRBJ1-2 | NA | NA | TRBV28 | CASSFTGFGYGYTF | TGTGCCAGCAGTTTTACAGGGTTCGGCTATGGCTACACCTTC
TRBJ1-5 | NA | once | TRBV5-1 | CASSYDGGRQPQHF | TGCGCCAGCAGCTACGACGGGGGGAGACAGCCCCAGCATTTT
TRBJ2-3 | NA | NA | TRBV20-1 | CSAPQREDSSYF | TGCAGTGCTCCCCAGAGGGAGGATAGTTCGTATTTT
TRBJ1-2 | NA | few | TRBV6-5 | CASSYTDGNYGYTF | TGTGCCAGCAGTTACACGGACGGCAACTATGGCTACACCTTC
TRBJ2-5 | NA | NA | TRBV12-3/TRBV12-4 | CASSLGERRKETQYF | TGTGCCAGCAGCCTTGGGGAACGGCGGAAAGAGACCCAGTACTTC
TRBJ2-5 | NA | few | TRBV5-1 | CASTTEGSETQYF | TGCGCCAGCACAACAGAAGGTTCGGAGACCCAGTACTTC
TRBJ2-2 | NA | NA | TRBV10-3 | CVIRPWKGDITGELFF | TGTGTCATTCGACCCTGGAAGGGGGACATAACCGGGGAGCTGTTTTTT
TRBJ2-1 | TRBD2 | NA | TRBV28 | CASSSAGAGGHSEQFF | TGTGCCAGCAGCTCAGCTGGGGCGGGGGGGCATTCTGAGCAGTTCTTC
TRBJ2-7 | NA | NA | TRBV10-3 | CAISEFEGFKAEQYF | TGTGCCATCAGTGAGTTTGAGGGGTTTAAGGCCGAGCAGTACTTC
TRBJ2-1 | TRBD2 | few | TRBV7-2 | CASSARLAGAYNEQFF | TGTGCCAGCAGCGCACGACTAGCGGGGGCCTACAATGAGCAGTTCTTC